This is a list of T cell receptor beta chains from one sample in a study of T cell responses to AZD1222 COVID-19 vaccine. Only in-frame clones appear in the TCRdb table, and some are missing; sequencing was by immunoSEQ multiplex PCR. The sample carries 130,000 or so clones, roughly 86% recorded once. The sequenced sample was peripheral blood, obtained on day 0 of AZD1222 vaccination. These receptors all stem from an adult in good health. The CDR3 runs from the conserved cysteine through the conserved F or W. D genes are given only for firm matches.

cdr3_aa: CASTRGGPYEQYF; v_call: TRBV13; d_call: -
cdr3_aa: CASSTDTFTDTQYF; v_call: TRBV5-1; d_call: -
cdr3_aa: CASSERENTEAFF; v_call: TRBV6-1; d_call: -
cdr3_aa: CASSVSTGGRGYTF; v_call: TRBV7-2; d_call: TRBD1
cdr3_aa: CAISESGRGPAYEQYF; v_call: TRBV10-3; d_call: -
cdr3_aa: CASSYQRTGNTIYF; v_call: TRBV6-6; d_call: -
cdr3_aa: CASSLGFQLNTEAFF; v_call: TRBV7-9; d_call: -
cdr3_aa: CSARASYEQYF; v_call: TRBV20-1; d_call: -
cdr3_aa: CASSLLQGSTDTQYF; v_call: TRBV27; d_call: -
cdr3_aa: CASSPRQGRSSYEQYF; v_call: TRBV5-1; d_call: TRBD1
cdr3_aa: CASSLAQGMWTEAFF; v_call: TRBV5-1; d_call: -
cdr3_aa: CASSLPGIGYGYTF; v_call: TRBV5-5; d_call: -
cdr3_aa: CAINSGIEGTEAFF; v_call: TRBV10-3; d_call: -
cdr3_aa: CASSSWTGGRMNGYTF; v_call: TRBV27; d_call: TRBD1
cdr3_aa: CASSFSGVYEQYF; v_call: TRBV27; d_call: -
cdr3_aa: CASGEREQYF; v_call: TRBV11-2; d_call: -
cdr3_aa: CASSLGQGSYGYTF; v_call: TRBV5-4; d_call: TRBD1
cdr3_aa: CASSLARRTGGQPQHF; v_call: TRBV7-8; d_call: -
cdr3_aa: CAGARERADTQYF; v_call: TRBV10-3; d_call: TRBD2
cdr3_aa: CASSPDPQGYYEKLFF; v_call: TRBV5-1; d_call: -
cdr3_aa: CATLGGQGANFYEQYF; v_call: TRBV30; d_call: TRBD1
cdr3_aa: CASSLVGQYYEQYF; v_call: TRBV28; d_call: TRBD1
cdr3_aa: CASSFLGGIRSTDTQYF; v_call: TRBV28; d_call: -
cdr3_aa: CASSLGQGVTGELFF; v_call: TRBV7-3; d_call: -
cdr3_aa: CASSGGYTEAFF; v_call: TRBV3-1/TRBV3-2; d_call: -